These 28 T cell receptor beta chains share one sample of origin, sequenced in a study of cytomegalovirus exposure and HLA in healthy donors. Use of 60 Vbeta and 13 Jbeta primers characterized the PCR. Generated by immunoSEQ multiplex PCR, the TCRdb table keeps only in-frame clones and is missing some. The top ten hold over 9% of the sample, which has roughly 120,000 clones, roughly four fifths seen once. Sequenced input: PBMCs. These receptors came from a male donor in good health and CMV-seropositive.

In its sample, this clone was seen once. V is TRBV21-1 and J is TRBJ1-2; the table's TRBD1 call for D was not verified on the DNA. TRBV21-1 has pseudogene status. This CDR3 comprises 11 residues. The CDR3 is CAQNPVYGYTF. In nucleotides, the CDR3 is TGTGCCCAGAATCCCGTCTATGGCTACACCTTC.

The gene calls are TRBV28 and TRBJ1-1; 9 positions agree with TRBD1. CDR3 length equals 15 residues. Germline lookup yields CDR1 MDHEN and CDR2 SYDVKM. V was clipped by 3 bases and J by 6 bases; unmatched bases: 8. The CDR3 DNA reads TGTGCCAGCAGTTTGGCCGACAGGGGGGAAGCTGAAGCTTTCTTT. It encodes CASSLADRGEAEAFF.

The rearrangement joins TRBV4-3 to TRBJ1-1, with 9 bases lining up with TRBD1. The CDR3 length is 17 residues. Unmatched junction bases numbered 10, after V lost 4 bases and J lost 1 base. Germline CDR1 is LGHNA and CDR2 is YSLEER. CDR3 nucleotides: TGCGCCAGCAGCCTCTCCGGACAGGGGAGGGAGAACACTGAAGCTTTCTTT. It specifies CASSLSGQGRENTEAFF.

This clone came up a few times. The chain combines TRBV30 with TRBJ2-5; D gene uncertain. Germline loops: CDR1 GTSNPN, CDR2 SVGIG (reference sequence). The CDR3 runs to 11 residues. The germline V and J ends were trimmed by 4 bases and 4 bases, with 7 bases remaining between them. The CDR3 protein is CAWTNIETQYF. Written as DNA, the CDR3 is TGTGCCTGGACAAACATAGAGACCCAGTACTTC.

The chain is built from TRBV27 and TRBJ2-3, with 11 bases fitting TRBD2. The V gene's germline CDR1 is MNHEY and CDR2 SMNVEV (reference sequence). The CDR3 extends over 15 amino acids. Trimming removed 7 bases from V and 4 bases from J; junction bases left unmatched: 7. In DNA form, the CDR3 reads TGTGCCAGCAACATACTAGCGGGAGCGCCAGATACGCAGTATTTT. Its translation: CASNILAGAPDTQYF.

J is TRBJ2-2 and V is TRBV5-1; D perhaps matches TRBD1 (5 bases). V gave up 0 bases and J gave up 2 bases, with 8 bases separating them. In germline, CDR1 is SGHRS, CDR2 YFSETQ. The CDR3 totals 15 residues. The CDR3 region has the DNA TGCGCCAGCAGCTTGGGTGGGGCTAACACCGGGGAGCTGTTTTTT. Its protein product is CASSLGGANTGELFF.

J is TRBJ1-2 and V is TRBV6-6, with TRBD1 identical over 7 bases. With 6 bases clipped from V and 2 bases from J, the junction kept 3 bases outside the gene matches. Germline loops: CDR1 MNHNY, CDR2 SVGAGI (reference sequence). The CDR3 loop spans 13 amino acids. The CDR3 DNA follows: TGTGCCAGCAGCCCCAGGGGGAACTATGGCTACACCTTC. As protein: CASSPRGNYGYTF.

A few counts support this clone. The chain links TRBV28 to TRBJ2-1, with TRBD2 matching 12 bases. CDR1 is MDHEN, CDR2 SYDVKM, per germline. The CDR3 has 14 amino acids. V was pared by 6 bases and J by 8 bases, with 5 bases of the junction left unmatched. The CDR3 DNA is TGTGCCAGCAGCGGACTAGCGGGAAACGATGAGCAGTTCTTC. This sequence encodes CASSGLAGNDEQFF.

The chain uses TRBV6-5 and TRBJ2-7; 8 nucleotides line up with TRBD2. CDR3 length: 14 residues. Germline V gene sequence: CDR1 MNHEY, CDR2 SVGAGI. V was clipped by 5 bases and J by 0 bases; unmatched bases: 3. The CDR3 bases are TGTGCCAGCAGTAGTAGCGGGGTCTCCTACGAGCAGTACTTC. Translating gives CASSSSGVSYEQYF.

This clone is a singleton in its sample. The CDR3 nucleotides read TGTGCCAGCAGCGTAGCCCCACAGGGCAACTCTGGAAACACCATATATTTT. Translation gives CASSVAPQGNSGNTIYF. The chain uses TRBV9 and TRBJ1-3; the D gene is possibly TRBD1 (6 bases). The CDR3 contains 17 residues. The ends were cut back, 0 bases at V and 0 bases at J, with 13 bases in the middle. In germline, CDR1 is SGDLS, CDR2 YYNGEE.

As for this clone: An end of the junction does not agree with germline; a read error may underlie this. V is TRBV30 and J is TRBJ2-2, with D possibly being TRBD2 (5 bases). CDR1 GTSNPN and CDR2 SVGIG come from the germline V gene (reference sequence). This CDR3 comprises 11 residues. The CDR3 spells CAFAGTGEPFF. DNA for the CDR3: TGTGCCTTTGCAGGAACCGGGGAGCCGTTTTTT.

This clone was detected only a few times. This chain links TRBV27 with TRBJ1-4; unclear D gene. Germline V gene sequence: CDR1 MNHEY, CDR2 SMNVEV (reference sequence). Deletions cut 2 bases from V and 0 bases from J, with 13 bases between. This CDR3 comprises 17 residues. CDR3 protein: CASSLKGWGATNEKLFF. Here the CDR3 DNA reads TGTGCCAGCAGTTTAAAAGGTTGGGGAGCAACTAATGAAAAACTGTTTTTT.

The V and J genes are TRBV4-2 and TRBJ2-7; 11 bases align to TRBD2. CDR1 LGHNA and CDR2 YNFKEQ come from the germline V gene. With V trimmed by 2 bases and J by 4 bases, 13 bases remained unmatched. CDR3 size: 18 residues. This CDR3 reads CASSQHKTSGSNMYEQYF. The CDR3 DNA reads as TGTGCCAGCAGCCAACATAAAACTAGCGGGAGTAATATGTACGAGCAGTACTTC.

The V call is TRBV4-2, the J call TRBJ2-3; TRBD2 matches 7 bases. The germline V gene has CDR1 LGHNA and CDR2 YNFKEQ. J was trimmed by 8 bases and V by 4 bases; bases with no gene match: 12. The CDR3 spans 15 residues. The CDR3 spells CASSPPAALAVTQYF. The CDR3 DNA reads as TGTGCCAGCAGCCCTCCAGCAGCCCTAGCGGTTACGCAGTATTTT.

This clone was counted only a few times. This sequence joins TRBV9 and TRBJ2-1, with TRBD2 as a possible D gene (5 bases). Germline-derived CDR1 and CDR2 are SGDLS and YYNGEE. The CDR3 runs 15 residues. V shed 2 bases and J shed 5 bases, with 14 bases lying between them. The CDR3 region is CASSVFAGTNNEQFF. The CDR3 DNA is TGTGCCAGCAGCGTTTTTGCGGGTACTAACAATGAGCAGTTCTTC. Full variable domain (outside the CDR3, taken from reference TRBV9 and TRBJ2-1): DSGVTQTPKHLITATGQRVTLRCSPRSGDLSVYWYQQSLDQGLQFLIQYYNGEERAKGNILERFSAQQFPDLHSELNLSSLELGDSALYFCASSVFAGTNNEQFFGPGTRLTVL.

The CDR3 reads CSASPGAVAGAGELFF. The CDR3 DNA reads as TGCAGCGCATCTCCGGGGGCCGTAGCGGGAGCCGGGGAGCTGTTTTTT. The chain recombines TRBV29-1 with TRBJ2-2; the match to TRBD2 covers 9 bases. V trimming: 7 bases; J trimming: 6 bases; junction bases outside the gene matches: 15. CDR1 is SQVTM and CDR2 is ANQGSEA in the germline V gene. This CDR3 contains 16 residues.

This CDR3 is CASSYRGLWGETQYF. The CDR3 DNA reads TGTGCCAGCAGTTACAGGGGACTTTGGGGAGAGACCCAGTACTTC. This sequence joins TRBV27 and TRBJ2-5, with a tentative D call TRBD1 (7 bases). V lost 4 bases and J 4 bases, leaving 16 bases between the germline ends. The CDR3 is made up of 15 amino acids. CDR1 and CDR2 (germline): MNHEY, SMNVEV (reference sequence).

This clone was recorded only once. The J gene is TRBJ1-5, the V gene TRBV28; the match to TRBD1 covers 12 bases. The germline gives CDR1 MDHEN, CDR2 SYDVKM. With V trimmed by 7 bases and J by 5 bases, 6 bases remained unmatched. This CDR3 is built from 15 residues. In nucleotides, the CDR3 is TGTGCCAGCACTATCGGGACAGGGGGCCATCAGCCCCAGCATTTT. It encodes CASTIGTGGHQPQHF.

To note about this clone: At one end, the junction sequence differs from germline, possibly due to a read error. The chain combines TRBV7-2 with TRBJ2-6, with D perhaps TRBD1 (5 bases). Germline V gives CDR1 SGHTA, CDR2 FQGNSA. This CDR3 spans 13 amino acids. The CDR3 region has the DNA TGTGCCAGCCCTGAACCTGGGGCCAACGGCCTGACTTTC. Its protein is CASPEPGANGLTF. The variable domain in full, with the rest retrieved from reference TRBV7-2 and TRBJ2-6, is GAGVSQSPSNKVTEKGKDVELRCDPISGHTALYWYRQSLGQGLEFLIYFQGNSAPDKSGLPSDRFSAERTGGSVSTLTIQRTQQEDSAVYLCASPEPGANGLTFGAGSRLTVL.

The chain links TRBV7-2 to TRBJ2-7; 8 nucleotides match TRBD2. The germline V gene has CDR1 SGHTA and CDR2 FQGNSA. V lost 1 base and J lost 4; bases outside the gene matches: 3. There are 14 residues in the CDR3. The DNA of the CDR3 is TGTGCCAGCAGCTTAGACGGGAGGGGTTACGAGCAGTACTTC. Protein: CASSLDGRGYEQYF.

The chain carries TRBV2 and TRBJ2-1; 9 nucleotides agree with TRBD1. Per germline, CDR1 SNHLY and CDR2 FYNNEI. Germline trimming cut 6 bases from V and 10 bases from J; bases unmatched to any gene: 4. CDR3 length: 12 amino acids. CDR3 sequence (DNA): TGTGCCAGCAGGCCCGACAGGGGGGAGCAGTTCTTC. Translated, it gives CASRPDRGEQFF. The full variable domain, its missing parts supplied by reference TRBV2 and TRBJ2-1, is EPEVTQTPSHQVTQMGQEVILRCVPISNHLYFYWYRQILGQKVEFLVSFYNNEISEKSEIFDDQFSVERPDGSNFTLKIRSTKLEDSAMYFCASRPDRGEQFFGPGTRLTVL.

J is TRBJ2-1 and V is TRBV28; 7 nucleotides align to TRBD1. Germline CDR1 MDHEN, CDR2 SYDVKM. The V segment lost 9 bases and the J segment 9 bases; nucleotides outside the gene matches: 17. This CDR3 has 15 residues. The CDR3: CASLPLGQSVGEQFF. CDR3 coding DNA: TGTGCCAGTCTCCCTTTGGGACAGTCCGTGGGTGAGCAGTTCTTC.

V and J are TRBV28 and TRBJ2-5, with TRBD1 identical over 7 bases. Germline V lookup: CDR1 MDHEN, CDR2 SYDVKM. V was clipped by 6 bases and J by 9 bases; unmatched bases: 10. This CDR3 is built from 13 residues. The CDR3 region is CASSDRDRGAQYF. CDR3 in DNA: TGTGCCAGCAGCGACAGGGATAGAGGGGCCCAGTACTTC.

V is TRBV7-2 and J is TRBJ2-7; D call uncertain. This CDR3 has 13 amino acids. V lost 3 bases and J 2 bases, leaving 8 bases between the germline ends. Germline lookup yields CDR1 SGHTA and CDR2 FQGNSA. Written as DNA, the CDR3 is TGTGCCAGCAGCTTCGATGCTACCTACGAGCAGTACTTC. Translated: CASSFDATYEQYF.

The chain joins TRBV18 to TRBJ1-3; D is unclear. The V and J ends lost 2 bases and 0 bases respectively, with 11 bases between them. CDR1 KGHSH and CDR2 LQKENI come from the germline V gene. The length of the CDR3 is 16 residues. The chain's CDR3 is CASSPGYAHSGNTIYF. The CDR3 DNA sequence: TGTGCCAGCTCACCAGGTTACGCACACTCTGGAAACACCATATATTTT.

This clone was picked up a small number of times. For the CDR3, the DNA is TGTGCCAGCAGGCAACAAGAGGGAGTCTATGGCTACACCTTC. This translates into CASRQQEGVYGYTF. The chain carries TRBV28 and TRBJ1-2; D not resolved. The CDR3 is 14 residues long. Germline CDR1 and CDR2: MDHEN and SYDVKM. Trimming took 6 bases from V and 4 from J, leaving 15 bases between them.

This rearrangement joins TRBV4-2 to TRBJ2-2, with 13 bases that match TRBD2. Germline loops: CDR1 LGHNA, CDR2 YNFKEQ. Trimming cost V 0 bases and J 4 bases; bases outside gene matches: 8. The CDR3 length is 19 residues. CDR3 coding DNA: TGTGCCAGCAGCCAAGATAGGGGACTAGCGGGAAGAGGCACCGGGGAGCTGTTTTTT. Residues: CASSQDRGLAGRGTGELFF.

The chain recombines TRBV7-9 with TRBJ2-7; 7 bases are a match to TRBD2. Looked up from germline, CDR1 is SEHNR and CDR2 is FQNEAQ (reference sequence). J gave up 5 bases and V 1 base, and 14 bases lay outside the gene matches. This CDR3 contains 17 residues. CDR3 in amino acids: CASSLVLAGKHRDEQYF. The CDR3 region has the DNA TGTGCCAGCAGCTTAGTGTTAGCGGGTAAACATCGGGACGAGCAGTACTTC.